Below are 12 T cell receptor beta chains sequenced from a single sample in a study of T cell repertoires in cytomegalovirus infection. TCRdb re-called the reads with MiXCR, one entry per CDR3 protein. The table includes 700,000 to 900,000 distinct CDR3 sequences, roughly 28% detected once. What these receptors recognize is not known. The sample consisted of cultured CD8+ T cells from PBMCs, taken from culture after CMV antigen stimulation. These receptors were taken from a human donor in good health (CMV status not recorded). Some clones in this sample may be carry-over from other donors' samples.

The chain couples TRBV6-8 to TRBJ2-1, with D perhaps matching TRBD2 (6 bases). Germline assignment: CDR1 MNHGY and CDR2 SAAAGT. CDR3 length: 14 amino acids. Trimming took off 5 bases at V and 2 bases at J, with 10 bases between the two ends. The CDR3 bases are TGTGCCAGCAGTACCGGAGGGACCTACAATGAGCAGTTCTTC. This codes for CASSTGGTYNEQFF.

The table lists this clonotype with a few counts. This chain joins TRBV9 and TRBJ1-2; D gene ambiguous. V shed 4 bases and J shed 5 bases, with 18 bases lying between them. This CDR3 has 15 residues. Germline values: CDR1 SGDLS, CDR2 YYNGEE. DNA of the CDR3: TGTGCCAGCAGCTCCAACGGGTTGGGTTGGTATGGCTACACCTTC. It codes for CASSSNGLGWYGYTF. The full variable domain, its missing parts supplied by reference TRBV9 and TRBJ1-2, is DSGVTQTPKHLITATGQRVTLRCSPRSGDLSVYWYQQSLDQGLQFLIQYYNGEERAKGNILERFSAQQFPDLHSELNLSSLELGDSALYFCASSSNGLGWYGYTFGSGTRLTVV.

The sample holds one count of this clonotype. The chain carries TRBV6-2 or TRBV6-3 and TRBJ1-6, with D hard to call. The CDR3 has 16 amino acids. Looked up from germline, CDR1 is MNHEY and CDR2 is SVGEGT. The V end was cut by 4 bases, the J end by 5 bases, with 15 bases between. The DNA for the CDR3 is TGTGCCAGCAGTTTCCTTGGACCGTTGGATAATTCACCCCTCCACTTT. Translated, it gives CASSFLGPLDNSPLHF.

This chain links TRBV4-3 with TRBJ2-1; D is unclear. Germline assignment: CDR1 LGHNA and CDR2 YSLEER. Trimming shortened V by 0 bases and J by 3 bases, and 0 bases separated the two germline ends. This CDR3 spans 12 amino acids. This CDR3 is CASSQDYNEQFF. The CDR3 bases are TGCGCCAGCAGCCAAGACTACAATGAGCAGTTCTTC.

This clonotype was observed a single time. The CDR3 region is CSARVASGGRLTYNEQFF. CDR3 coding DNA: TGCAGTGCTAGAGTAGCTAGCGGGGGCCGTCTAACCTACAATGAGCAGTTCTTC. The chain carries TRBV20-1 and TRBJ2-1, with 10 bases matching TRBD2. Per the germline V gene, CDR1 is DFQATT and CDR2 is SNEGSKA (reference sequence). The CDR3 extends over 18 amino acids. The V segment lost 1 base and the J segment 2 bases; nucleotides outside the gene matches: 11.

This clonotype was recorded a few times. The chain combines TRBV25-1 with TRBJ2-4; no clear D gene. CDR3 length: 13 residues. Germline V lookup: CDR1 MGHDK, CDR2 SYGVNS. The ends were cut back, 6 bases at V and 1 base at J, with 7 bases in the middle. In nucleotides, the CDR3 is TGTGCCAGCAGAGGAGAGGCCAAAAACATTCAGTACTTC. Protein product: CASRGEAKNIQYF.

This rearrangement joins TRBV27 to TRBJ2-7; D is unclear. Trimming left V 2 bases short and J 2 bases short, with 16 bases between. The CDR3 length is 16 residues. Germline V lookup: CDR1 MNHEY, CDR2 SMNVEV (reference sequence). CDR3 loop: CASSLTTGRQPYEQYV. The CDR3, as DNA: TGTGCCAGCAGTTTAACCACGGGTCGGCAACCCTACGAGCAGTACGTC.

This clonotype showed up just once. CDR3: CASSEPSGTSGQETQYF. DNA of the CDR3: TGTGCCAGCAGTGAACCCTCCGGGACTAGCGGACAAGAGACCCAGTACTTC. The chain recombines TRBV25-1 with TRBJ2-5; 11 nucleotides match TRBD2. Per germline, CDR1 MGHDK and CDR2 SYGVNS. The CDR3 loop spans 17 amino acids. V trimming: 2 bases; J trimming: 2 bases; junction bases outside the gene matches: 7.

The V gene is TRBV27, the J gene TRBJ1-4, with unresolved D. The CDR3 contains 15 residues. Germline V lookup: CDR1 MNHEY, CDR2 SMNVEV (reference sequence). V lost 0 bases, J lost 7 bases, and 12 bases lay in between. The DNA of the CDR3 is TGTGCCAGCAGTTTATCGGTAGGGCCAGCTGAAAAACTGTTTTTT. Encoded protein: CASSLSVGPAEKLFF.

This clonotype was seen a few times. The chain uses TRBV19 and TRBJ1-2, with unresolved D. CDR1 and CDR2 from the germline V gene are LNHDA and SQIVND (reference sequence). This CDR3 has 14 residues. Trimming stripped 3 bases from V and 6 bases from J, with 14 bases between. For the CDR3, the DNA is TGTGCCAGTAGTATCGGCAGCAGGCCCAATGGCTACACCTTC. Amino acids: CASSIGSRPNGYTF.

In this sample, this clonotype turned up once. The gene calls are TRBV7-3 and TRBJ2-2; no clear D gene. Trimming left V 2 bases short and J 4 bases short, with 20 bases between. Germline CDR1 and CDR2: SGHTA and FQGTGA. The CDR3 contains 18 residues. The CDR3 DNA sequence: TGTGCCAGCAGCTTACCGTTTATGGGGTACCGAGGCACCGGGGAGCTGTTTTTT. Amino acid sequence: CASSLPFMGYRGTGELFF.

This clonotype was detected a few times. The rearrangement links TRBV5-6 to TRBJ1-1; D not resolved. The CDR3 sequence is 13 residues long. From germline, CDR1 is SGHDT and CDR2 YYEEEE. V gave up 3 bases and J gave up 3 bases, with 9 bases separating them. The CDR3 here is CASSSDVYTEAFF. CDR3 sequence (DNA): TGTGCCAGCAGCTCGGACGTCTACACTGAAGCTTTCTTT.